The 20 T cell receptor beta chains below come from one sample, sequenced in a study of tumor and adjacent non-tumor tissue in lung cancer. Three rounds of nested PCR, following a modified ARM-PCR protocol, produced the TCRbeta library. TCRdb re-called the multiplex PCR reads through MiXCR, storing one row per CDR3 protein. Of approximately 140,000 distinct CDR3 sequences in the sample, 60% to 70% were seen once. RNA was extracted from bulk tissue without any cell sorting. Sequencing was done on a sample of lung tumor tissue. These TCRs come from a man aged 60 to 75 with small cell lung cancer.

With respect to this clonotype: This may arise from a read error, as a much more abundant clone is one base away. Likely a read error: the CDR3 ends without its conserved phenylalanine or tryptophan. The rearrangement links TRBV7-8 to TRBJ2-7; D uncertain. Germline CDR1 and CDR2: SGHVS and FQNEAQ. The CDR3 consists of 13 residues. V was cut by 1 base and J by 6 bases, with 10 bases left in between. Here the CDR3 reads CASSLVAGSEQYA. The CDR3 DNA follows: TGTGCCAGCAGCTTAGTAGCAGGTTCCGAGCAGTACGCC.

In regard to this clonotype: No conserved phenylalanine or tryptophan is present at the end of the CDR3, so a read error is the likely explanation. The J gene is TRBJ1-2, the V gene TRBV6-1, with D maybe TRBD1 (5 bases). CDR1 and CDR2 from the germline V gene are MNHNS and SASEGT. This CDR3 has 14 amino acids. Deletions cut 2 bases from V and 6 bases from J, with 13 bases between. The chain's CDR3 is CASSESSVRDGYTI. CDR3 coding DNA: TGTGCCAGCAGTGAATCCTCTGTCAGGGATGGCTACACCATC.

This clonotype was counted ten times or more. The chain is built from TRBV6-2 or TRBV6-3 and TRBJ1-5, with D possibly TRBD1 on 5 matching bases. V lost 6 bases and J lost 0, with 24 bases in between. Per germline, CDR1 MNHEY and CDR2 SVGEGT. CDR3 size: 19 residues. In nucleotides, the CDR3 is TGTGCCAGCAGCCCCGGGACGTCCTCCTATCTTTATAGCAATCAGCCCCAGCATTTT. Translation: CASSPGTSSYLYSNQPQHF.

This chain connects TRBV29-1 to TRBJ2-1; unclear D gene. V was trimmed by 8 bases and J by 5 bases, leaving 16 bases between them. CDR3 length: 13 residues. Germline-derived CDR1 and CDR2 are SQVTM and ANQGSEA. CDR3 loop: CSLLSDGDNEQFF. CDR3 bases: TGCAGCCTCCTGTCGGACGGAGACAATGAGCAGTTCTTC.

Ten or more counts support this clonotype. The rearrangement links TRBV4-1 to TRBJ2-1, with 7 bases that match TRBD1. J gave up 10 bases and V 0 bases, and 6 bases lay outside the gene matches. CDR3 size: 14 residues. Germline lookup yields CDR1 MGHRA and CDR2 YSYEKL. In DNA, the CDR3 is TGCGCCAGCAGCCAAGATTCGAGGGGGCGCGAGCAGTTCTTC. It translates to CASSQDSRGREQFF.

This clonotype was detected only a few times. A much larger clone differs from this one at a single base, so this may be a read error. The chain joins TRBV11-3 to TRBJ2-2, with a possible D match to TRBD2 (6 bases). The CDR3 sequence is 17 residues long. Per the germline V gene, CDR1 is SGHNT and CDR2 is YENEEA. V shed 5 bases and J shed 7 bases, with 23 bases lying between them. The CDR3 region has the DNA TGTGCCAGCAGCAACCGGGACTGGCCCCTTTTGGACGGGGAGCTGTTTTTT. It yields the protein CASSNRDWPLLDGELFF.

This clonotype has a count of ten or more. The rearrangement uses TRBV20-1 and TRBJ2-6; weak D call: TRBD2 (6 bases). V lost 4 bases and J lost 0, with 16 bases in between. The CDR3 has 17 amino acids. Germline assignment: CDR1 DFQATT and CDR2 SNEGSKA (reference sequence). The CDR3 nucleotides read TGCAGTGCTACCGACCGGGGGATGCCCTCTGGGGCCAACGTCCTGACTTTC. It is translated as CSATDRGMPSGANVLTF.

Notes on this clonotype: The conserved phenylalanine or tryptophan is not found at the CDR3 terminus, so this likely reflects a read error. V is TRBV6-1 and J is TRBJ1-6; D uncertain. The CDR3 covers 13 residues. The germline V gene encodes CDR1 MNHNS and CDR2 SASEGT. The germline V and J ends were trimmed by 6 bases and 7 bases, with 10 bases remaining between them. CDR3 nucleotide sequence: TGTGCCAGCAGGAGACTGGAGAATTCACCCCTCCACTAT. This sequence encodes CASRRLENSPLHY.

About this clonotype: One junction end disagrees with the germline gene, perhaps due to a read error. V is TRBV11-2 and J is TRBJ2-4, with TRBD2 as a possible D gene (6 bases). Germline V gene lookup returns CDR1 SGHAT and CDR2 FQNNGV. CDR3 length: 17 residues. The CDR3 sequence: CTSSGPSGLAVKNIQYF. In DNA form, the CDR3 reads TGTACCAGCAGCGGACCATCGGGACTTGCGGTCAAAAACATTCAGTACTTC.

A word on this clonotype: Relative to the germline gene, one junction end is altered; a read error may explain this. The chain joins TRBV11-2 to TRBJ2-7; weak D call: TRBD1 (5 bases). The CDR3 length is 15 residues. CDR1 and CDR2 from the germline V gene are SGHAT and FQNNGV. The CDR3 region has the DNA TGTGCCAGCAGCTTAGGGTCGACAGTGAGCTACGAGCAGCACTTC. It yields the protein CASSLGSTVSYEQHF.

As for this clonotype: The junction shows a germline mismatch at one end, possibly a read error. The chain carries TRBV29-1 and TRBJ1-2, with TRBD1 matching over 8 bases. Germline V gene data show CDR1 as SQVTM and CDR2 as ANQGSEA. The CDR3 covers 12 residues. The CDR3 loop is CRVADRGYGYTF. DNA of the CDR3: TGCAGGGTCGCCGACAGGGGCTATGGCTACACATTC.

Turning to this clonotype: One end of the junction fails to match germline, which may point to a read error. CDR3 bases: TGTACCAGCAGCTTGTGGGGAACCGGGGAGCTGTTTTTT. Its translation: CTSSLWGTGELFF. This sequence joins TRBV5-6 and TRBJ2-2; D uncertain. Germline CDR1 is SGHDT and CDR2 is YYEEEE. The CDR3 is 13 residues long.

The rearrangement links TRBV11-2 to TRBJ2-5; weak D call: TRBD2 (5 bases). In germline, CDR1 is SGHAT, CDR2 FQNNGV. The CDR3 contains 15 residues. V lost 11 bases to trimming and J lost 5 bases, with 24 bases between them. The CDR3 nucleotides read TGTGCCTACAGCTTATTGGTTGAGGGTTTGGAGACCCAGTACTTC. Translating gives CAYSLLVEGLETQYF.

This chain links TRBV28 with TRBJ1-5; 8 nucleotides line up with TRBD1. J gave up 6 bases and V 5 bases, and 9 bases lay outside the gene matches. This CDR3 is built from 15 residues. The V gene's germline CDR1 is MDHEN and CDR2 SYDVKM. CDR3 nucleotide sequence: TGTGCCAGCAGTCTCCAGGGGGCGCGTGGTCAGCCCCAGCATTTT. This gives the protein CASSLQGARGQPQHF. Based on the CDR3 plus reference TRBV28 and TRBJ1-5, the full variable domain is DVKVTQSSRYLVKRTGEKVFLECVQDMDHENMFWYRQDPGLGLRLIYFSYDVKMKEKGDIPEGYSVSREKKERFSLILESASTNQTSMYLCASSLQGARGQPQHFGDGTRLSIL.

A note on this clonotype: A read error may produce the germline difference seen at one junction end. The chain has TRBV11-2 and TRBJ2-3; D may match TRBD1 or TRBD2 (5 bases each). The CDR3 has 13 amino acids. Germline values: CDR1 SGHAT, CDR2 FQNNGV. The CDR3 reads CVSSSRGPDTRYF. The CDR3 DNA reads TGTGTCAGCAGCTCCCGGGGACCGGATACGCGGTATTTT.

As for this clonotype: Mismatch with germline at one junction end may stem from a read error. The V call is TRBV11-2, the J call TRBJ2-7, with a weak D call TRBD1 (6 bases). From germline, CDR1 is SGHAT and CDR2 FQNNGV. CDR3 length: 16 amino acids. CDR3 sequence: CAGSLNLQGSGVEQYF. In nucleotides, the CDR3 is TGTGCCGGCAGCTTAAACCTCCAGGGGAGTGGGGTGGAACAGTACTTC.

Note on this clonotype: Being one base from a much bigger clone, this may be a read error. V and J are TRBV28 and TRBJ2-3; 7 nucleotides match TRBD2. V trimming: 3 bases; J trimming: 4 bases; junction bases outside the gene matches: 10. Germline CDR1 and CDR2: MDHEN and SYDVKM. This CDR3 spans 16 amino acids. The CDR3 bases are TGTGCCAGCAGTTTTCAGGCGGGAGCTGTTCCAGATACGCAGTATTTT. This translates into CASSFQAGAVPDTQYF.

As to this clonotype: Possible read error: a much larger clone is one base away. The rearrangement uses TRBV12-3 or TRBV12-4 and TRBJ2-3; perhaps TRBD1 as D (6 bases). The CDR3 length is 14 residues. The germline V and J ends were trimmed by 7 bases and 2 bases, with 13 bases remaining between them. The CDR3 sequence: CASTRRGHTDTQYF. The CDR3 nucleotides are TGTGCCAGCACTCGCAGGGGACACACAGATACGCAGTATTTT.

As concerns this clonotype: A much larger clone differs by one base, so this may be a read error. The CDR3: CASNDRGTRTDTQYF. The DNA for the CDR3 is TGTGCCAGCAATGATCGCGGCACCCGCACAGATACGCAGTATTTT. This chain links TRBV6-1 with TRBJ2-3; D gene unclear. This CDR3 contains 15 residues. V lost 7 bases, J lost 1 base, and 15 bases lay in between. Germline assignment: CDR1 MNHNS and CDR2 SASEGT.

This chain uses TRBV11-3 with TRBJ1-1; D ambiguous. The CDR3 is 14 residues long. Germline V CDR1 and CDR2: SGHNT, YENEEA. The V and J ends lost 7 bases and 0 bases respectively, with 12 bases between them. Written as DNA, the CDR3 is TGTGCCAGCAACCTGCGCGGGATGAACACTGAAGCTTTCTTT. It yields the protein CASNLRGMNTEAFF.